These 19 T cell receptor beta chains were all obtained from the same sample, sequenced in a study of T cells after yellow fever vaccination. TCRdb used MiXCR to reprocess the 5' RACE reads, holding one entry per CDR3 protein. The sample holds under 150,000 distinct CDR3 sequences; 12% to 15% are singletons and the top ten take roughly two fifths. This specimen consisted of CD8+ T cells sorted from PBMCs, obtained 5 days after the yellow fever booster vaccination. These receptors came from a man aged 18 to 30 who received the YFV17D yellow fever vaccine.

In this sample, this clonotype turned up a few times. The CDR3: CASGGLTSTDTQYF. The CDR3 DNA sequence: TGTGCCAGCGGGGGCTTAACTAGCACAGATACGCAGTATTTT. V is TRBV19 and J is TRBJ2-3; D may match TRBD1 or TRBD2 (6 bases each). V was shortened by 9 bases and J by 0 bases, with 13 bases between the two germline ends. This CDR3 has 14 amino acids. Per germline, CDR1 LNHDA and CDR2 SQIVND (reference sequence).

The V gene is TRBV5-1, the J gene TRBJ2-5, with D hard to call. The V and J ends lost 4 bases and 5 bases respectively, with 18 bases between them. From germline, CDR1 is SGHRS and CDR2 YFSETQ. The CDR3 extends over 15 amino acids. The CDR3, as DNA: TGCGCCAGCAGCCCCCGTTTCCCAGGCTGGGAGACCCAGTACTTC. Translating gives CASSPRFPGWETQYF.

Here the CDR3 DNA reads TGTGCCAGCAGCTCCCCTGGGACAGGGTCCTACAATGAGCAGTTCTTC. Encoded protein: CASSSPGTGSYNEQFF. The chain links TRBV11-2 to TRBJ2-1; 9 bases are shared with TRBD1. The CDR3 runs to 16 residues. V dropped 4 bases and J dropped 1; count of bases not matched to a gene: 5. Per the germline V gene, CDR1 is SGHAT and CDR2 is FQNNGV.

This clonotype was recorded a few times. The chain combines TRBV7-8 with TRBJ2-3; D may be TRBD1 (5 bases). The CDR3 has 14 residues. Trimming shortened V by 6 bases and J by 2 bases, and 12 bases separated the two germline ends. In germline, CDR1 is SGHVS, CDR2 FQNEAQ. Here the CDR3 reads CASRNRYPTDTQYF. In DNA, the CDR3 is TGTGCCAGCAGGAACAGGTATCCCACAGATACGCAGTATTTT.

In DNA form, the CDR3 reads TGTGCCAGCAGCTTAGTGACAGTAGGTGAGACCCAGTACTTC. Translation gives CASSLVTVGETQYF. The chain has TRBV7-9 and TRBJ2-5; maybe TRBD1 (5 bases). Trimming pared 1 base from V and 5 bases from J, leaving 11 bases between. Germline V gives CDR1 SEHNR, CDR2 FQNEAQ (reference sequence). The CDR3 is 14 amino acids.

This clonotype was picked up many times. This chain joins TRBV6-5 and TRBJ2-1; no firm D call. Trimming removed 0 bases at V and 6 bases at J, with 9 bases between. Germline V lookup: CDR1 MNHEY, CDR2 SVGAGI. CDR3 size: 14 residues. The CDR3 nucleotides are TGTGCCAGCAGTTACTCTCTGTGGGTCAATGAGCAGTTCTTC. Residues: CASSYSLWVNEQFF.

V gene TRBV4-2 combines with J gene TRBJ2-3; D remains unclear. This CDR3 comprises 15 residues. CDR1 LGHNA and CDR2 YNFKEQ come from the germline V gene. V lost 0 bases and J lost 1, with 8 bases in between. The CDR3 loop reads CASSQDRPCTDTQYF. Here the CDR3 DNA reads TGTGCCAGCAGCCAAGACCGGCCCTGCACAGATACGCAGTATTTT.

This clonotype was detected a few times. The V call is TRBV6-5, the J call TRBJ1-1, with D unclear. This CDR3 contains 13 residues. Germline CDR1 reads MNHEY; CDR2 reads SVGAGI. Trimming stripped 0 bases from V and 8 bases from J, with 10 bases between. CDR3 in amino acids: CASSYSNAGEAFF. In DNA, the CDR3 is TGTGCCAGCAGTTACTCGAATGCAGGAGAAGCTTTCTTT.

The genes are TRBV15 and TRBJ2-6; D gene ambiguous. V dropped 7 bases and J dropped 0 bases, with 4 bases sitting between them. The CDR3 is 13 residues long. Looked up from germline, CDR1 is LNHNV and CDR2 is YYDKDF (reference sequence). CDR3 residues: CATKDSGANVLTF. CDR3 DNA: TGTGCCACCAAGGACTCTGGGGCCAACGTCCTGACTTTC.

The V and J genes are TRBV7-9 and TRBJ2-1; TRBD1 agrees at 12 bases. J was trimmed by 8 bases and V by 5 bases; bases with no gene match: 13. The V gene's germline CDR1 is SEHNR and CDR2 FQNEAQ (reference sequence). The CDR3 covers 17 residues. The CDR3, as DNA: TGTGCCAGCAGCCCTGGCGGGGACAGGGGGCAGATGGATGAGCAGTTCTTC. It encodes CASSPGGDRGQMDEQFF.

About this clonotype: A read error may account for a junction end that differs from germline. J is TRBJ1-1 and V is TRBV4-2; no clear D. The CDR3 runs 12 residues. Germline loops: CDR1 LGHNA, CDR2 YNFKEQ. The CDR3 sequence: CASRVGSTVAFF. In DNA form, the CDR3 reads TGTGCCAGCAGGGTGGGATCCACTGTAGCTTTCTTT.

This clonotype was observed a handful of times. V gene TRBV7-9 combines with J gene TRBJ2-2; D possibly corresponds to TRBD1 (6 bases). Germline V gene lookup returns CDR1 SEHNR and CDR2 FQNEAQ (reference sequence). With 5 bases removed from V and 1 base from J, the gap between germline ends came to 14 bases. The CDR3 contains 16 residues. The DNA for the CDR3 is TGTGCCAGCAGCGGTCTCGACAGGTTGAACACCGGGGAGCTGTTTTTT. This codes for CASSGLDRLNTGELFF.

V gene TRBV20-1 combines with J gene TRBJ1-2; D is uncertain. CDR1 DFQATT and CDR2 SNEGSKA come from the germline V gene (reference sequence). Trimming pared 1 base from V and 3 bases from J, leaving 12 bases between. The CDR3 length is 14 residues. The CDR3 coding sequence is TGCAGTGCTAGAGGGAACCCTGGGGACTATGGCTACACCTTC. This codes for CSARGNPGDYGYTF.

The chain combines TRBV7-6 with TRBJ2-2; 7 nucleotides line up with TRBD1. CDR3 length: 18 amino acids. CDR1 and CDR2 from the germline V gene are SGHVS and FNYEAQ. V gave up 1 base and J gave up 3 bases; unmatched junction bases: 11. This CDR3 is CASSLGSPRQGYTGELFF. The CDR3 DNA sequence: TGTGCCAGCAGCTTAGGATCTCCGAGACAGGGATACACCGGGGAGCTGTTTTTT.

The chain employs TRBV9 and TRBJ2-7; weak D call: TRBD1 (6 bases). This CDR3 has 15 residues. The V end lost 0 bases, the J end lost 3 bases, and 13 bases lay between the germline ends. From germline, CDR1 is SGDLS and CDR2 YYNGEE. CDR3 sequence reads: CASSVGPGADYEQYF. CDR3 coding DNA: TGTGCCAGCAGCGTAGGGCCAGGGGCCGACTACGAGCAGTACTTC.

This clonotype was seen more than once but under ten times. V gene TRBV14 combines with J gene TRBJ2-7; D not resolved. The CDR3 length is 15 residues. The V end was cut by 4 bases, the J end by 4 bases, with 17 bases between. In germline, CDR1 is SGHDN, CDR2 FVKESK. The CDR3 is CASSLHSIAPYEQYV. CDR3 DNA sequence: TGTGCCAGCAGCCTCCACAGTATCGCCCCTTACGAGCAGTACGTC.

There are a few counts of this clonotype. This chain links TRBV15 with TRBJ2-7; 7 bases align to TRBD2. V trimming: 3 bases; J trimming: 5 bases; junction bases outside the gene matches: 10. CDR1 and CDR2 from the germline V gene are LNHNV and YYDKDF (reference sequence). This CDR3 has 15 residues. CDR3 nucleotide sequence: TGTGCCACCAGCAGTTTTGGGGGGGTACAGAACGAGCAGTACTTC. It specifies CATSSFGGVQNEQYF.

This clonotype appeared many times. This sequence joins TRBV12-3 or TRBV12-4 and TRBJ2-5, with D perhaps matching TRBD1 or TRBD2 (5 bases each). The CDR3 is made up of 14 amino acids. Trimming pared 7 bases from V and 1 base from J, leaving 13 bases between. The CDR3 sequence: CASNFNGGQETQYF. Here the CDR3 DNA reads TGTGCCAGCAACTTCAATGGGGGCCAAGAGACCCAGTACTTC.

This clonotype was detected a few times. The V call is TRBV29-1, the J call TRBJ1-5; tentatively, D is TRBD1 (6 bases). V lost 3 bases to trimming and J lost 12 bases, with 15 bases between them. This CDR3 has 12 residues. Per germline, CDR1 SQVTM and CDR2 ANQGSEA. The CDR3 DNA sequence: TGCAGCGTTGAGTTCCTGGGGGGGCACCAGCATTTT. It codes for CSVEFLGGHQHF.